This TCR beta chain was retrieved from a study of T cells after yellow fever vaccination. Study-level information: Fractions of low cell number were prepared using SMART-Seq v4 Ultra Low Input.

TCRdb itself ran the 5' RACE reads through MiXCR, one entry per CDR3 protein. The sample lists 300,000 or so distinct CDR3 sequences; roughly 8% were seen once. Study-wide findings and caveats: A limited proportion of clonotypes was detected within both the CD4 and CD8 compartments. Most primary-vaccination clones recurred post-booster (roughly 96% CD4, roughly 87% CD8).

The germline V gene encodes CDR1 MGHDK and CDR2 SYGVNS. This CDR3 is 12 amino acids long. V lost 1 base to trimming and J lost 4 bases, with 4 bases between them. The sample holds a few counts of this clonotype. Its antigen is not identified. This receptor was taken from a man aged 18 to 35 who received the YFV17D yellow fever vaccine. Sequencing used PBMCs, obtained 35 to 50 days after the first yellow fever vaccination. The chain combines TRBV25-1 with TRBJ1-2; D is unclear. CDR3 nucleotides: TGTGCCAGCAGTGAATTCCCCTATGGCTACACCTTC. Translated: CASSEFPYGYTF.